Below are 29 T cell receptor beta chains sequenced from a single sample in a study of cytomegalovirus exposure and HLA in healthy donors. PCR involved 60 Vbeta and 13 Jbeta primers. The method was immunoSEQ multiplex PCR; TCRdb's version includes in-frame clones alone and lacks a portion of them. Counted here are around 130,000 clones, 60% to 85% occurring once; the ten biggest clones make up 3.1%. Sequences were obtained from PBMCs. These receptors all stem from a man younger than 40 in good health and CMV-seronegative.

The V and J genes are TRBV6-1 and TRBJ2-3; 8 bases align to TRBD1. From germline, CDR1 is MNHNS and CDR2 SASEGT. The ends lost 7 bases at V and 2 bases at J; junction bases unmatched: 2. The CDR3 has 13 amino acids. CDR3 sequence (DNA): TGTGCCAGCACCAGGGGGCTCACAGATACGCAGTATTTT. Protein sequence: CASTRGLTDTQYF.

The CDR3 DNA is TGCAGCGTTGTCGTCGGGGGAGACTCTGGGGCCAACGTCCTGACTTTC. This sequence encodes CSVVVGGDSGANVLTF. This sequence joins TRBV29-1 and TRBJ2-6, with D tentatively TRBD2 (6 bases). The V and J ends lost 4 bases and 0 bases respectively, with 13 bases between them. Germline-derived CDR1 and CDR2 are SQVTM and ANQGSEA. The CDR3 runs 16 residues.

Ten or more counts support this clone. This sequence joins TRBV4-1 and TRBJ1-2; the match to TRBD1 covers 7 bases. The CDR3 totals 15 residues. Trimming removed 4 bases from V and 2 bases from J; junction bases left unmatched: 7. Germline loops: CDR1 MGHRA, CDR2 YSYEKL. CDR3 residues: CASSRGQALNYGYTF. DNA of the CDR3: TGCGCCAGCAGCCGCGGACAGGCGTTAAACTATGGCTACACCTTC.

CDR3 coding DNA: TGTGCCAGCAGCGGTGGGACTGCTTGGGGCAAGACCCAGTACTTC. This translates into CASSGGTAWGKTQYF. The chain recombines TRBV11-1 with TRBJ2-5, with D possibly TRBD2 on 6 matching bases. The V end lost 5 bases, the J end lost 6 bases, and 19 bases lay between the germline ends. The CDR3 covers 15 residues. Per germline, CDR1 SGHAT and CDR2 FQDESV (reference sequence). Complete variable domain (other parts from reference TRBV11-1 and TRBJ2-5): EAEVAQSPRYKITEKSQAVAFWCDPISGHATLYWYRQILGQGPELLVQFQDESVVDDSQLPKDRFSAERLKGVDSTLKIQPAELGDSAMYLCASSGGTAWGKTQYFGPGTRLLVL.

This chain uses TRBV27 with TRBJ1-2, with 8 bases identical to TRBD1. CDR1 is MNHEY and CDR2 is SMNVEV in the germline V gene (reference sequence). CDR3 length: 15 amino acids. J gave up 8 bases and V 1 base, and 9 bases lay outside the gene matches. The CDR3: CASSLLQDRAYGYTF. CDR3 nucleotide sequence: TGTGCCAGCAGTTTATTACAGGACAGGGCCTACGGCTACACCTTC.

The chain joins TRBV28 to TRBJ2-1; 14 bases are shared with TRBD2. The germline V gene encodes CDR1 MDHEN and CDR2 SYDVKM. The CDR3 covers 15 residues. J gave up 8 bases and V 7 bases, and 7 bases lay outside the gene matches. CDR3 sequence: CASTEGLAGEDEQFF. CDR3 DNA: TGTGCCAGCACCGAGGGACTAGCGGGAGAGGATGAGCAGTTCTTC.

The chain carries TRBV6-6 and TRBJ1-6, with 8 bases fitting TRBD1. With 0 bases clipped from V and 7 bases from J, the junction kept 2 bases outside the gene matches. The CDR3 spans 15 residues. The germline CDR1 and CDR2 sequences are MNHNY and SVGAGI (reference sequence). The DNA of the CDR3 is TGTGCCAGCAGTTACTCAGGACAGGGAAATTCACCCCTCCACTTT. Protein product: CASSYSGQGNSPLHF.

The chain is built from TRBV6-4 and TRBJ2-7; D is uncertain. Trimming pared 6 bases from V and 0 bases from J, leaving 18 bases between. CDR1 is MRHNA, CDR2 SNTAGT, per germline. The CDR3 runs to 16 residues. Written as DNA, the CDR3 is TGTGCCAGCAGGCCCCTAGAAGGCGGCAGCTCCTACGAGCAGTACTTC. Protein: CASRPLEGGSSYEQYF.

The chain carries TRBV4-3 and TRBJ1-5; TRBD1 is a possible D gene (5 bases). The V end lost 0 bases, the J end lost 2 bases, and 11 bases lay between the germline ends. The CDR3 has 16 residues. CDR1 and CDR2 (germline): LGHNA, YSLEER. The CDR3 region has the DNA TGCGCCAGCAGCCAAGATGGGGCTAGAGGCAATCAGCCCCAGCATTTT. Translated, it gives CASSQDGARGNQPQHF.

V usage is TRBV9 and J usage is TRBJ1-1; D is uncertain. Germline values: CDR1 SGDLS, CDR2 YYNGEE. Trimming stripped 1 base from V and 0 bases from J, with 7 bases between. The CDR3 is 14 residues long. The CDR3 region is CASSVNDMNTEAFF. CDR3 nucleotide sequence: TGTGCCAGCAGCGTAAACGACATGAACACTGAAGCTTTCTTT.

The V gene is TRBV7-2, the J gene TRBJ2-1; 10 nucleotides match TRBD1. With 6 bases clipped from V and 10 bases from J, the junction kept 6 bases outside the gene matches. Germline CDR1 is SGHTA and CDR2 is FQGNSA. This CDR3 region has 13 residues. DNA for the CDR3: TGTGCCAGCAGTCATGACAGGGGGCAAGAGCAGTTCTTC. Amino acids: CASSHDRGQEQFF.

The chain has TRBV7-9 and TRBJ2-7; D is unclear. This CDR3 is built from 14 residues. V was trimmed by 5 bases and J by 0 bases, leaving 11 bases between them. CDR1 is SEHNR, CDR2 FQNEAQ, per germline (reference sequence). CDR3 nucleotide sequence: TGTGCCAGCAGCGTCCTGAGGATCTCCTACGAGCAGTACTTC. Protein: CASSVLRISYEQYF. The full variable domain, completed using reference TRBV7-9 and TRBJ2-7, is DTGVSQNPRHKITKRGQNVTFRCDPISEHNRLYWYRQTLGQGPEFLTYFQNEAQLEKSRLLSDRFSAERPKGSFSTLEIQRTEQGDSAMYLCASSVLRISYEQYFGPGTRLTVT.

This chain connects TRBV4-3 to TRBJ2-1; tentatively, D is TRBD2 (6 bases). CDR1 and CDR2 from the germline V gene are LGHNA and YSLEER. The CDR3 runs 17 residues. V lost 1 base to trimming and J lost 7 bases, with 20 bases between them. CDR3 nucleotide sequence: TGCGCCAGCAGCCAAGCCCAGTCCAGCCGGCGGGGAAATGAGCAGTTCTTC. Translation: CASSQAQSSRRGNEQFF.

As DNA, the CDR3 is TGTGCCAGCAGCGTGGACCCGGGACTACTATACGAGCAGTACTTC. It codes for CASSVDPGLLYEQYF. The genes are TRBV9 and TRBJ2-7, with TRBD2 identical over 7 bases. This CDR3 region has 15 residues. J was trimmed by 4 bases and V by 2 bases; bases with no gene match: 9. Germline V CDR1 and CDR2: SGDLS, YYNGEE.

The table lists this clone with a few counts. This chain connects TRBV27 to TRBJ2-1, with 8 nucleotides matching TRBD2. This CDR3 has 17 residues. The junction had 13 bases not matched to a gene; V was cut back by 8 bases and J by 1 base. Per the germline V gene, CDR1 is MNHEY and CDR2 is SMNVEV (reference sequence). The CDR3 sequence: CASSIRALAGSYNEQFF. The CDR3, as DNA: TGTGCCAGCTCCATCAGGGCTCTAGCGGGTTCCTACAATGAGCAGTTCTTC.

The chain joins TRBV29-1 to TRBJ1-2, with D possibly being TRBD1 (5 bases). Germline loops: CDR1 SQVTM, CDR2 ANQGSEA. The CDR3 sequence is 14 residues long. V lost 4 bases, J lost 2 bases, and 14 bases lay in between. The CDR3 coding sequence is TGCAGCGTTGCTGTTCATCCAGGGAACTATGGCTACACCTTC. It encodes CSVAVHPGNYGYTF.

This chain uses TRBV29-1 with TRBJ2-5; D gene uncertain. Gene TRBJ2-7 matches the end of the DNA better, so the J call may be wrong. The CDR3 covers 13 residues. The germline V gene has CDR1 SQVTM and CDR2 ANQGSEA. CDR3 residues: CSVEDRGFYEQYF. The CDR3 nucleotides read TGCAGCGTTGAAGATCGCGGTTTCTACGAGCAGTACTTC.

The chain recombines TRBV7-2 with TRBJ2-3; a weak D match, TRBD2 (6 bases). V lost 2 bases, J lost 3 bases, and 15 bases lay in between. CDR1 and CDR2 (germline): SGHTA, FQGNSA. The CDR3 has 16 residues. Written as DNA, the CDR3 is TGTGCCAGCAGCTTAAATTTGCGGGAACGAACAGATACGCAGTATTTT. Translation: CASSLNLRERTDTQYF. The entire variable domain, with the rest obtained from reference TRBV7-2 and TRBJ2-3, is as follows: GAGVSQSPSNKVTEKGKDVELRCDPISGHTALYWYRQSLGQGLEFLIYFQGNSAPDKSGLPSDRFSAERTGGSVSTLTIQRTQQEDSAVYLCASSLNLRERTDTQYFGPGTRLTVL.

The J gene is TRBJ2-1, the V gene TRBV2; D perhaps matches TRBD1 (6 bases). Germline values: CDR1 SNHLY, CDR2 FYNNEI. The CDR3 is 12 residues long. V lost 8 bases, J lost 7 bases, and 12 bases lay in between. The CDR3 loop reads CASRTARNEQFF. CDR3 coding DNA: TGTGCCAGCCGGACAGCTAGAAATGAGCAGTTCTTC.

This chain joins TRBV7-3 and TRBJ2-7; 9 bases agree with TRBD2. The trim removed 6 bases at V and 6 bases at J, leaving 15 bases unmatched. The CDR3 covers 16 residues. Germline CDR1 and CDR2: SGHTA and FQGTGA. The CDR3 here is CASSPMGGGLAAEQYF. CDR3 coding DNA: TGTGCCAGCAGTCCCATGGGGGGGGGACTAGCTGCCGAGCAGTACTTC. Together with reference TRBV7-3 and TRBJ2-7, the CDR3 gives the full variable domain: GAGVSQTPSNKVTEKGKYVELRCDPISGHTALYWYRQSLGQGPEFLIYFQGTGAADDSGLPNDRFFAVRPEGSVSTLKIQRTERGDSAVYLCASSPMGGGLAAEQYFGPGTRLTVT.

This clone has only a few counts. The gene calls are TRBV6-1 and TRBJ2-5; a possible D gene is TRBD2 (5 bases). CDR1 is MNHNS, CDR2 SASEGT, per germline. The V end lost 6 bases, the J end lost 7 bases, and 12 bases lay between the germline ends. The CDR3 is made up of 12 amino acids. The CDR3 nucleotides read TGTGCCAGCAGGGGAGAGGTCGGGACCCAGTACTTC. Translation: CASRGEVGTQYF.

The V call is TRBV7-9, the J call TRBJ1-5; D is uncertain. V shed 4 bases and J shed 5 bases, with 12 bases lying between them. CDR3 length: 14 residues. Germline CDR1 and CDR2: SEHNR and FQNEAQ (reference sequence). CDR3 nucleotides: TGTGCCAGCAGCTCAAGGAACAGTGATCAGCCCCAGCATTTT. Protein product: CASSSRNSDQPQHF.

J is TRBJ2-1 and V is TRBV28, with a tentative D call TRBD1 (5 bases). The V end lost 3 bases, the J end lost 5 bases, and 14 bases lay between the germline ends. Germline lookup yields CDR1 MDHEN and CDR2 SYDVKM. The CDR3 length is 15 residues. In DNA form, the CDR3 reads TGTGCCAGCAGTTTGATGGCAGGGTTTAACAATGAGCAGTTCTTC. Its protein is CASSLMAGFNNEQFF.

A few counts support this clone. J is TRBJ2-4 and V is TRBV7-2, with a tentative D call TRBD1 (6 bases). The CDR3 is 15 residues long. V was shortened by 1 base and J by 0 bases, with 7 bases between the two germline ends. CDR1 and CDR2 (germline): SGHTA, FQGNSA. The CDR3 loop is CASSLGGQAKNIQYF. CDR3 nucleotides: TGTGCCAGCAGCTTAGGGGGACAAGCCAAAAACATTCAGTACTTC.

This clone came up once. The chain carries TRBV18 and TRBJ1-1; TRBD1 is a possible D gene (5 bases). Between the trimmed V and J ends, which lost 5 bases and 4 bases, there was a span of 11 bases. The CDR3 extends over 13 amino acids. The germline CDR1 and CDR2 sequences are KGHSH and LQKENI. CDR3 coding DNA: TGTGCCAGCTCATCGGATCAGGGCACTGAAGCTTTCTTT. This encodes CASSSDQGTEAFF.

The gene calls are TRBV7-9 and TRBJ2-3; D is unresolved. This CDR3 has 12 amino acids. V was shortened by 5 bases and J by 6 bases, with 9 bases between the two germline ends. Germline V gene sequence: CDR1 SEHNR, CDR2 FQNEAQ (reference sequence). The CDR3 reads CASSPGRDTQYF. In nucleotides, the CDR3 is TGTGCCAGCAGCCCCGGCAGGGATACGCAGTATTTT.

The rearrangement joins TRBV29-1 to TRBJ1-1; D possibly corresponds to TRBD1 (6 bases). Germline loops: CDR1 SQVTM, CDR2 ANQGSEA. The CDR3 is 14 residues long. The germline V and J ends were trimmed by 6 bases and 5 bases, with 19 bases remaining between them. In nucleotides, the CDR3 is TGCAGCGTCCCCAGGGGCAGGAAGTTTACTGAAGCTTTCTTT. Its protein is CSVPRGRKFTEAFF.

This chain connects TRBV4-3 to TRBJ2-1; tentative D call: TRBD2 (6 bases). V was clipped by 3 bases and J by 8 bases, with 17 bases between them. This CDR3 has 15 residues. The germline V gene has CDR1 LGHNA and CDR2 YSLEER. In DNA form, the CDR3 reads TGCGCCAGCAGCCAGCGGGGTAAGGGGTGGGATGAGCAGTTCTTC. This codes for CASSQRGKGWDEQFF.

V and J are TRBV28 and TRBJ1-2; tentative D call: TRBD1 (5 bases). The CDR3 loop spans 14 amino acids. Germline-derived CDR1 and CDR2 are MDHEN and SYDVKM. V was cut by 4 bases and J by 0 bases, with 9 bases left in between. DNA for the CDR3: TGTGCCAGCAGTTCGGTCAGGGCTAACTATGGCTACACCTTC. Translated, it gives CASSSVRANYGYTF.